This T cell receptor beta chain was sequenced in a study of blood T cell repertoires in COVID-19. Between the trimmed V and J ends, which lost 4 bases and 7 bases, there was a span of 14 bases. The CDR3 is made up of 14 amino acids. Germline loops: CDR1 KGHSH, CDR2 LQKENI. Some clones are missing from TCRdb's copy, which holds only in-frame ones; the method was immunoSEQ multiplex PCR. The sample consists of 20,000 to 30,000 clones, about 91% of them appearing once. The clonotype originates from a man between 65 and 85 years old with active COVID-19. Specimen: peripheral blood. The chain is built from TRBV18 and TRBJ1-5; D possibly corresponds to TRBD1 (6 bases). CDR3 loop: CASSQGHLVQPQHF. DNA for the CDR3: TGTGCCAGCTCACAGGGACACCTAGTGCAGCCCCAGCATTTT.